This T cell receptor beta chain was documented in a study of response to subunit inactivated influenza vaccine. Notes on this clonotype: What it binds is not known.

Broader study findings: Authors suggested seasonal influenza vaccinations each recruit few new T cells.

The V gene lost 4 bases and the J gene lost 3 bases, with 28 bases spanning the gap. This CDR3 contains 19 residues. The V gene's germline CDR1 is SGHAT and CDR2 FQNNGV. Via MiXCR, TCRdb re-called the RT-PCR reads, giving one row per CDR3 protein. The data show around 520,000 distinct CDR3 sequences, with about 12% seen just once and roughly a tenth held by the top ten. The rearrangement links TRBV11-2 to TRBJ2-7, with D maybe TRBD1 (6 bases). The specimen comprised PBMCs from blood, sampled on the day of vaccination. The origin of this receptor is a man in his forties or fifties who received an inactivated influenza vaccine. The CDR3: CASSSKSSAGAYLGYEQYF. CDR3 DNA: TGTGCCAGCAGCTCGAAAAGTTCGGCAGGGGCTTATCTGGGCTACGAGCAGTACTTC. Supplemented by reference TRBV11-2 and TRBJ2-7, the full variable domain reads EAGVAQSPRYKIIEKRQSVAFWCNPISGHATLYWYQQILGQGPKLLIQFQNNGVVDDSQLPKDRFSAERLKGVDSTLKIQPAKLEDSAVYLCASSSKSSAGAYLGYEQYFGPGTRLTVT.